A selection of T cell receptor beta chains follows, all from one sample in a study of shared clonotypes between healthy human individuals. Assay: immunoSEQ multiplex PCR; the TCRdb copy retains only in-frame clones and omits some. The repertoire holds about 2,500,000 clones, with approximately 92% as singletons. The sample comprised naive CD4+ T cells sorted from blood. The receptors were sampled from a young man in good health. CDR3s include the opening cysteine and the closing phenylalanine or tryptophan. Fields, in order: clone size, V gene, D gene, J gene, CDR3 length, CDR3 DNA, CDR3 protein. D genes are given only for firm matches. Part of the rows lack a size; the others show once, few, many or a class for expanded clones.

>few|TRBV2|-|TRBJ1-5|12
TGTGCCAGCAGTGCCCAGGGGATGCCCCAGCATTTT
CASSAQGMPQHF
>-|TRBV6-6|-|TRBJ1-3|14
TGTGCCAGCAGTACCCACCTCGGTGGAAACACCATATATTTT
CASSTHLGGNTIYF
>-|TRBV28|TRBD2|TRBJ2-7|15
TGTGCCAGCAGCGGTAGCGGGAGCGGGACCTACGAGCAGTACTTC
CASSGSGSGTYEQYF
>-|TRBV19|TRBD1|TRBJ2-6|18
TGTGCCAGTAGTATAGGCGCAGGGGGCCCTAGGGGGGCCAACGTCCTGACTTTC
CASSIGAGGPRGANVLTF
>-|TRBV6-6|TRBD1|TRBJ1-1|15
TGTGCCAGCAGTTCAAACAGGGGGGCGAACACTGAAGCTTTCTTT
CASSSNRGANTEAFF
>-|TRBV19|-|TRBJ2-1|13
TGTGCCAGCTCTAGCGTATCCTACAATGAGCAGTTCTTC
CASSSVSYNEQFF
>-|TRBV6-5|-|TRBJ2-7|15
TGTGCCAGCAGTTACTTTACAGCCACCTCCTACGAGCAGTACTTC
CASSYFTATSYEQYF
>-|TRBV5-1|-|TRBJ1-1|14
TGCGCCAGCAGCTTGGGACAGAAGAACACTGAAGCTTTCTTT
CASSLGQKNTEAFF
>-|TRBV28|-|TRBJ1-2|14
TGTGCCAGCAGTACTGGCGTCGGGGTATGGGGCTACACCTTC
CASSTGVGVWGYTF
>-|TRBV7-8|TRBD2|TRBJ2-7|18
TGTGCCAGCAGCTCCCGCAGACCGGGACTAGCGGGAGACTACGAGCAGTACTTC
CASSSRRPGLAGDYEQYF
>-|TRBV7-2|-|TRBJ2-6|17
TGTGCCAGCAGCCCAATCACAGGGTTCCCTGGGGCCAACGTCCTGACTTTC
CASSPITGFPGANVLTF
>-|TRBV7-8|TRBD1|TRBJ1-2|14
TGTGCCAGCAGCCTAGACAGGGTGGTCGGGGGCTACACCTTC
CASSLDRVVGGYTF
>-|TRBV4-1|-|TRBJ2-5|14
TGCGCCAGCAGCCAGAGGGCAGCTATAGAGACCCAGTACTTC
CASSQRAAIETQYF
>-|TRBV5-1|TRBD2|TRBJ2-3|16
TGCGCCAGCAGCTTGGTTACTAGCGGGGGCACAGATACGCAGTATTTT
CASSLVTSGGTDTQYF
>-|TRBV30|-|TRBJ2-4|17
TGTGCCTGGAGTGCTCGCCTGGGGGGCCGAGACAAAAACATTCAGTACTTC
CAWSARLGGRDKNIQYF
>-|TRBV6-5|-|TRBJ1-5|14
TGTGCCAGCAGTACACAGGGCACCAATCAGCCCCAGCATTTT
CASSTQGTNQPQHF
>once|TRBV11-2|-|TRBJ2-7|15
TGTGCCAGCAGCTCAGACAGGTACGCCTGGAGGGTGCAGTACTTC
CASSSDRYAWRVQYF
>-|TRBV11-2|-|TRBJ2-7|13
TGTGCCAGCAGCTCCACTACCTACTACGAGCAGTACTTC
CASSSTTYYEQYF
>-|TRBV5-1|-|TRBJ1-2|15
TGCGCCAGCAGCTTGCCCGGGCCGATTAACTATGGCTACACCTTC
CASSLPGPINYGYTF
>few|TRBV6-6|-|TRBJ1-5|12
TGTGCCAGCAGCCTCGACACCGAGCCCCAGCATTTT
CASSLDTEPQHF
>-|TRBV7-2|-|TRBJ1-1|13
TGTGCCAGCAGCCTAACCCTGAACACTGAAGCTTTCTTT
CASSLTLNTEAFF
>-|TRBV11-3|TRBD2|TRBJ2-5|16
TGTGCCAGCAGCTTAGGCGCGGGGGGGGTCCAAGAGACCCAGTACTTC
CASSLGAGGVQETQYF
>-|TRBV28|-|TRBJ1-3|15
TGTGCCAGCAGTCCACAGTACCTCTCTGGAAACACCATATATTTT
CASSPQYLSGNTIYF
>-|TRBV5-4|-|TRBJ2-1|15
TGTGCCAGCACACGGACATCCTCCTCCTACAATGAGCAGTTCTTC
CASTRTSSSYNEQFF
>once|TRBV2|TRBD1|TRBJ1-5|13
TGTGCCAGCGCCGGGACAGTCAACCAGCCCCAGCATTTT
CASAGTVNQPQHF
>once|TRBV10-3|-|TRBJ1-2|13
TGTGCCATCAGTGAGTCGAAGGCCGATGGCTACACCTTC
CAISESKADGYTF
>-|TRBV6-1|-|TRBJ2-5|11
TGTGCCAGCACCTCCTACGAGACCCAGTACTTC
CASTSYETQYF
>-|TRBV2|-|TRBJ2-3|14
TGTGCGGGAAATTTGTACAGGGACACAGATACGCAGTATTTT
CAGNLYRDTDTQYF
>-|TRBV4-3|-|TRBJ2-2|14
TGCGCCAGCAGCCGTCCCCCGAACACCGGGGAGCTGTTTTTT
CASSRPPNTGELFF
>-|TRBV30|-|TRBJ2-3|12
TGTGCCTGGAGTCGCCGCACAGATACGCAGTATTTT
CAWSRRTDTQYF
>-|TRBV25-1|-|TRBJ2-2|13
TGTGCCAGCAGTGACCGTAACACCGGGGAGCTGTTTTTT
CASSDRNTGELFF